Listed below are T cell receptor beta chains from one sample, sequenced in a study of shared clonotypes between healthy human individuals. Generated by immunoSEQ multiplex PCR, the TCRdb table keeps only in-frame clones and is missing some. The table has roughly 2.2 million clones, about 92% seen once. The sequencing sample was made of naive CD4+ T cells from PBMCs. These TCRs come from a man aged 18 to 35 in good health. Some clones in this sample may be carry-over from other donors' samples. Both conserved end residues are part of each CDR3.

V | CDR3
TRBV5-4 | CASSLAAMNTEAFF
TRBV2 | CASSGDSQRYGYTF
TRBV27 | CASSTRTGVVSQPQHF
TRBV21-1 | CASSKEAQDNEQFF
TRBV18 | CASCRDTLREQYF
TRBV7-8 | CASSFPPGASYNEQFF
TRBV19 | CASSSPGTTYQETQYF
TRBV9 | CASSVGSSGSGTGELFF
TRBV28 | CASSFLIAGAREQYF
TRBV25-1 | CASSVADTQYF
TRBV7-6 | CASSARQGNTEAFF
TRBV7-9 | CASSLDSTGELFF
TRBV4-1 | CASSHILAMGSEKLFF
TRBV29-1 | CSVEDMGNTEAFF
TRBV5-1 | CASSPYGGHLTDTQYF
TRBV10-3 | CAISESFPDGYTF
TRBV6-5 | CASSANFNSGYTF
TRBV27 | CASSLRRQGAHEQYF
TRBV5-4 | CASSLRLALDTQYF
TRBV6-5 | CASSRYVLNTEAFF
TRBV4-1 | CASSQVGVRYSGNTIYF
TRBV18 | CASSPPGLDIQYF
TRBV29-1 | CSVAPRSPDTQYF
TRBV7-2 | CASSQLAFSTDTQYF
TRBV7-2 | CASSLAGTSGLYEQYF
TRBV2 | CASSDWGDRGIQPQHF